One sample yielded the 26 T cell receptor beta chains listed below, sequenced in a study of T cell changes during pregnancy in multiple sclerosis. Sequencing was performed with immunoSEQ multiplex PCR; in TCRdb, only in-frame clones are kept and a portion is missing. The sample shows some 97,000 clones, over 85% of them seen only once. The sample in question was peripheral blood, obtained in the second trimester of pregnancy. The receptors come from a female donor with multiple sclerosis, enrolled in a pregnancy study.

This chain links TRBV19 with TRBJ1-1; a possible D gene is TRBD1 (5 bases). The CDR3 is 15 amino acids. The germline V gene encodes CDR1 LNHDA and CDR2 SQIVND (reference sequence). Trimming cost V 3 bases and J 7 bases, with 18 bases left between them. The CDR3 DNA reads TGTGCCAGTAGTATCCCCGGGAGGGGAGGGTTTGAAGCTTTCTTT. As protein: CASSIPGRGGFEAFF.

The chain is built from TRBV10-3 and TRBJ2-3, with TRBD2 identical over 13 bases. V trimming: 6 bases; J trimming: 0 bases; junction bases outside the gene matches: 6. CDR3 length equals 17 residues. The germline CDR1 and CDR2 sequences are ENHRY and SYGVKD. The CDR3 DNA follows: TGTGCCATCAGGGGCAGGACTAGCGGGAGTAGCACAGATACGCAGTATTTT. Translation gives CAIRGRTSGSSTDTQYF.

The chain recombines TRBV5-1 with TRBJ2-3; perhaps TRBD2 as D (5 bases). Trimming cost V 2 bases and J 1 base, with 14 bases left between them. Germline CDR1 is SGHRS and CDR2 is YFSETQ. There are 16 residues in the CDR3. The CDR3 DNA follows: TGCGCCAGCAGCTTCACGGGGAGAGAGCGCACAGATACGCAGTATTTT. Protein: CASSFTGRERTDTQYF.

This clone was detected only a few times. The chain combines TRBV6-6 with TRBJ2-1; 7 bases align to TRBD1. The CDR3 contains 12 residues. CDR1 MNHNY and CDR2 SVGAGI come from the germline V gene (reference sequence). Losses at the gene ends were 6 bases for V and 4 bases for J; bases not matched to a gene: 0. The CDR3 region is CASSRGYNEQFF. In DNA, the CDR3 is TGTGCCAGCAGCAGGGGGTACAATGAGCAGTTCTTC.

The rearrangement joins TRBV5-1 to TRBJ1-4, with TRBD1 matching over 12 bases. The CDR3 contains 16 residues. The junction had 7 bases not matched to a gene; V was cut back by 2 bases and J by 8 bases. The germline CDR1 and CDR2 sequences are SGHRS and YFSETQ. For the CDR3, the DNA is TGCGCCAGCAGCTTCAACCCGGGACAGGGGGCGGAAAAACTGTTTTTT. Protein: CASSFNPGQGAEKLFF.

The genes are TRBV5-8 and TRBJ2-3; no definite D call. CDR1 is SGHTS and CDR2 is YDEGEE in the germline V gene. V was pared by 4 bases and J by 4 bases, with 13 bases between. The CDR3 runs 14 residues. CDR3 in amino acids: CASSVYGHADTQYF. The CDR3 nucleotides are TGTGCCAGCAGCGTCTATGGGCACGCAGATACGCAGTATTTT. The full variable domain, its missing parts supplied by reference TRBV5-8 and TRBJ2-3, is EAGVTQSPTHLIKTRGQQATLRCSPISGHTSVYWYQQALGLGLQFLLWYDEGEERNRGNFPPRFSGRQFPNYSSELNVNALELEDSALYLCASSVYGHADTQYFGPGTRLTVL.

The chain has TRBV28 and TRBJ1-2; 7 bases agree with TRBD1. Germline lookup yields CDR1 MDHEN and CDR2 SYDVKM. The CDR3 covers 15 residues. Trimming cost V 4 bases and J 6 bases; bases outside gene matches: 11. The CDR3 region is CASSSADRDNHGYTF. The CDR3, as DNA: TGTGCCAGCAGTTCAGCAGACAGGGACAATCATGGCTACACCTTC.

The chain employs TRBV30 and TRBJ2-7; D might be TRBD1 (5 bases). V dropped 0 bases and J dropped 3 bases, with 9 bases sitting between them. CDR3 length: 13 residues. Germline assignment: CDR1 GTSNPN and CDR2 SVGIG (reference sequence). The CDR3 DNA is TGTGCCTGGAGTGTAGACAGTAACTACGAGCAGTACTTC. It yields the protein CAWSVDSNYEQYF.

The chain uses TRBV5-4 and TRBJ2-5; 8 bases are a match to TRBD1. The J segment lost 5 bases and the V segment lost 0 bases, leaving 3 bases of the junction unmatched. CDR1 is SGHNT, CDR2 YYREEE, per germline (reference sequence). The CDR3 consists of 14 residues. In nucleotides, the CDR3 is TGTGCCAGCAGCTTGGCGAACAGGGGGGAGACCCAGTACTTC. This encodes CASSLANRGETQYF.

This clone was seen just once. The CDR3 sequence: CSVAVTSGSNEQFF. Here the CDR3 DNA reads TGCAGCGTTGCGGTCACTAGCGGATCCAATGAGCAGTTCTTC. The chain carries TRBV29-1 and TRBJ2-1, with 8 nucleotides matching TRBD2. Germline lookup yields CDR1 SQVTM and CDR2 ANQGSEA. V dropped 4 bases and J dropped 6; count of bases not matched to a gene: 8. This CDR3 has 14 amino acids.

This clone was recorded a few times. The chain uses TRBV7-9 and TRBJ2-5, with 10 bases that match TRBD1. Per germline, CDR1 SEHNR and CDR2 FQNEAQ (reference sequence). The trim removed 8 bases at V and 3 bases at J, leaving 3 bases unmatched. There are 13 residues in the CDR3. CDR3 residues: CASRGTGEETQYF. DNA for the CDR3: TGTGCCAGCCGGGGGACAGGGGAAGAGACCCAGTACTTC. Full variable domain (rest looked up from reference TRBV7-9 and TRBJ2-5): DTGVSQNPRHKITKRGQNVTFRCDPISEHNRLYWYRQTLGQGPEFLTYFQNEAQLEKSRLLSDRFSAERPKGSFSTLEIQRTEQGDSAMYLCASRGTGEETQYFGPGTRLLVL.

This clone came up once. This chain joins TRBV5-4 and TRBJ1-2, with D possibly being TRBD1 (5 bases). Germline V gene lookup returns CDR1 SGHNT and CDR2 YYREEE (reference sequence). The CDR3 covers 12 residues. V was shortened by 1 base and J by 4 bases, with 5 bases between the two germline ends. CDR3 coding DNA: TGTGCCAGCAGCTTGACAGGCTATGGCTACACCTTC. The encoded protein is CASSLTGYGYTF.

The rearrangement joins TRBV15 to TRBJ2-1; D may be TRBD2 (6 bases). V lost 6 bases and J lost 4, with 13 bases in between. CDR1 is LNHNV and CDR2 is YYDKDF in the germline V gene (reference sequence). The CDR3 is made up of 14 amino acids. The CDR3 loop reads CATRETSLYNEQFF. DNA for the CDR3: TGTGCCACCAGGGAGACTAGTCTTTACAATGAGCAGTTCTTC.

This chain joins TRBV7-6 and TRBJ1-3; D not resolved. Trimming pared 2 bases from V and 3 bases from J, leaving 5 bases between. The length of the CDR3 is 13 residues. Germline-derived CDR1 and CDR2 are SGHVS and FNYEAQ. The CDR3 region is CASSLRDGNTIYF. CDR3 DNA: TGTGCCAGCAGCTTACGAGATGGAAACACCATATATTTT. The full variable domain, with the rest looked up from reference TRBV7-6 and TRBJ1-3, is GAGVSQSPRYKVTKRGQDVALRCDPISGHVSLYWYRQALGQGPEFLTYFNYEAQQDKSGLPNDRFSAERPEGSISTLTIQRTEQRDSAMYRCASSLRDGNTIYFGEGSWLTVV.

This chain connects TRBV9 to TRBJ1-4; perhaps TRBD1 as D (6 bases). V lost 0 bases and J 8 bases, leaving 17 bases between the germline ends. Per the germline V gene, CDR1 is SGDLS and CDR2 is YYNGEE. This CDR3 spans 16 amino acids. The CDR3 reads CASSVGGGGLGEKLFF. CDR3 coding DNA: TGTGCCAGCAGCGTAGGAGGAGGGGGACTAGGAGAAAAACTGTTTTTT.

The V gene is TRBV28, the J gene TRBJ1-2, with 8 bases matching TRBD1. CDR3 size: 14 residues. With V trimmed by 5 bases and J by 4 bases, 6 bases remained unmatched. The germline V gene has CDR1 MDHEN and CDR2 SYDVKM. The DNA of the CDR3 is TGTGCCAGCAGTGTCGACAGGGGTGTCTATGGCTACACCTTC. The encoded protein is CASSVDRGVYGYTF.

The chain joins TRBV5-1 to TRBJ2-7, with D possibly matching TRBD2 (6 bases). Trimming removed 4 bases at V and 2 bases at J, with 19 bases between. CDR3 length: 16 residues. CDR1 is SGHRS, CDR2 YFSETQ, per germline. CDR3 sequence reads: CASSPGTGEVPYEQYF. In DNA form, the CDR3 reads TGCGCCAGCAGCCCGGGGACTGGGGAAGTACCCTACGAGCAGTACTTC.

This clone appeared a few times. The chain employs TRBV19 and TRBJ2-3, with TRBD2 as a possible D gene (6 bases). V was clipped by 6 bases and J by 3 bases, with 10 bases between them. CDR1 and CDR2 from the germline V gene are LNHDA and SQIVND (reference sequence). The CDR3 covers 13 residues. In DNA, the CDR3 is TGTGCCAGTAGCTGGACTATTACAGATACGCAGTATTTT. Translation: CASSWTITDTQYF. The whole variable domain, filled in from reference TRBV19 and TRBJ2-3, reads DGGITQSPKYLFRKEGQNVTLSCEQNLNHDAMYWYRQDPGQGLRLIYYSQIVNDFQKGDIAEGYSVSREKKESFPLTVTSAQKNPTAFYLCASSWTITDTQYFGPGTRLTVL.

The chain carries TRBV5-1 and TRBJ1-1; TRBD1 is a possible D gene (5 bases). V lost 6 bases, J lost 2 bases, and 11 bases lay in between. The CDR3 contains 13 residues. CDR1 is SGHRS, CDR2 YFSETQ, per germline. The CDR3 loop reads CASNYGGNTEAFF. In DNA, the CDR3 is TGCGCCAGCAACTACGGGGGAAACACTGAAGCTTTCTTT.

The chain links TRBV5-1 to TRBJ2-1, with D perhaps matching TRBD2 (6 bases). The V end was cut by 5 bases, the J end by 3 bases, with 9 bases between. Germline CDR1 reads SGHRS; CDR2 reads YFSETQ. The CDR3 covers 13 residues. The CDR3 DNA is TGCGCCAGCAGTAGGGACTTCTACAATGAGCAGTTCTTC. Translation gives CASSRDFYNEQFF. Full variable domain (outside the CDR3, taken from reference TRBV5-1 and TRBJ2-1): KAGVTQTPRYLIKTRGQQVTLSCSPISGHRSVSWYQQTPGQGLQFLFEYFSETQRNKGNFPGRFSGRQFSNSRSEMNVSTLELGDSALYLCASSRDFYNEQFFGPGTRLTVL.

The chain employs TRBV9 and TRBJ2-1; 11 positions agree with TRBD2. Trimming took 3 bases from V and 12 from J; bases not matched to a gene: 5. This CDR3 is built from 13 residues. Germline CDR1 and CDR2: SGDLS and YYNGEE. DNA for the CDR3: TGTGCCAGCAGCGATACTAGCGGGAGACCGCAGTTCTTC. As protein: CASSDTSGRPQFF.

This clone was recorded only once. The chain joins TRBV18 to TRBJ2-5, with 10 bases matching TRBD1. CDR1 is KGHSH and CDR2 is LQKENI in the germline V gene. CDR3 length: 16 residues. V lost 6 bases to trimming and J lost 5 bases; unmatched junction nucleotides: 12. CDR3 in amino acids: CASSMRQGATGETQYF. DNA of the CDR3: TGTGCCAGCTCGATGCGACAGGGGGCCACTGGGGAGACCCAGTACTTC.

This chain links TRBV10-3 with TRBJ2-2, with 9 bases identical to TRBD1. Per the germline V gene, CDR1 is ENHRY and CDR2 is SYGVKD. With 5 bases clipped from V and 6 bases from J, the junction kept 7 bases outside the gene matches. The CDR3 runs 15 residues. Here the CDR3 DNA reads TGTGCCATCAGTCCGGGACAGGGAAGGGCCGGGGAGCTGTTTTTT. Protein sequence: CAISPGQGRAGELFF.

The rearrangement uses TRBV9 and TRBJ1-5, with a weak D call TRBD1 (6 bases). Between the trimmed V and J ends, which lost 3 bases and 9 bases, there was a span of 16 bases. Germline CDR1 is SGDLS and CDR2 is YYNGEE. The CDR3 sequence is 14 residues long. The CDR3 nucleotides read TGTGCCAGCAGCGCAGGGGCAGTTCCCGGGCCCCAGCATTTT. Amino acid sequence: CASSAGAVPGPQHF.

V usage is TRBV5-1 and J usage is TRBJ1-1; no clear D gene. Trimming pared 4 bases from V and 6 bases from J, leaving 16 bases between. In germline, CDR1 is SGHRS, CDR2 YFSETQ. The CDR3 length is 14 residues. The CDR3 DNA sequence: TGCGCCAGCAGCCTTACCCTGGCCGCCTCTGAAGCTTTCTTT. Its translation: CASSLTLAASEAFF.

This clone was found once. V and J are TRBV19 and TRBJ1-4; tentatively, D is TRBD1 (5 bases). V was clipped by 6 bases and J by 0 bases, with 11 bases between them. Germline CDR1 reads LNHDA; CDR2 reads SQIVND (reference sequence). CDR3 length equals 15 residues. CDR3 sequence (DNA): TGTGCCAGTAGATACGGGACTGCAACTAATGAAAAACTGTTTTTT. It translates to CASRYGTATNEKLFF.